The clone carrying this T cell receptor beta chain was seen a few times. These data belong to a study of cytomegalovirus exposure and HLA in healthy donors. The CDR3 runs 13 residues. The germline CDR1 and CDR2 sequences are MNHNS and SASEGT. V gave up 7 bases and J gave up 3 bases, with 12 bases separating them. It was with 60 Vbeta and 13 Jbeta primers that the PCR ran. The repertoire was sequenced with immunoSEQ multiplex PCR; TCRdb's copy has only in-frame clones and lacks some. The table shows more than 95,000 clones, with 76% occurring only once. This TCR derives from a man between 40 and 49 years old in good health and CMV-seropositive. This sequence joins TRBV6-1 and TRBJ2-5; possible D gene TRBD1, 6 bases. The specimen sequenced was PBMCs. CDR3 sequence: CASNSAGEETQYF. DNA for the CDR3: TGTGCCAGCAATTCGGCAGGGGAAGAGACCCAGTACTTC.